This record covers a single T cell receptor beta chain. Its target is unknown. The data derive from a study of tumor and adjacent non-tumor tissue in lung cancer. RNA was extracted from bulk tissue without any cell sorting. Distant lung tissue was collected more than 3 cm away from the tumor edge. Donors were chemotherapy-naive, newly diagnosed lung cancer surgical patients in China, August–late 2014. CDR1 and CDR2 from the germline V gene are LGHNA and YNFKEQ. This CDR3 is 12 amino acids long. A modified ARM-PCR protocol with three rounds of nested PCR amplified TCRbeta. Each CDR3 protein gets one entry after TCRdb re-called the multiplex PCR reads with MiXCR. This sample carries around 100,000 distinct CDR3 sequences, roughly two thirds of them seen once, and the ten largest clones take around a fifth. Study-level points and caveats: Top 100 clones took a larger repertoire share in normal lung.

This receptor was taken from a man aged 30 to 45 with non-small cell lung cancer. The chain employs TRBV4-2 and TRBJ2-1; D is perhaps TRBD2 (5 bases). The sample comprised distant non-tumor lung tissue. CDR3 DNA: TGTCCCGGCAGCCAAGAGGGTAATGAGCAGTTCTTC. This codes for CPGSQEGNEQFF.